Listed here is a single T cell receptor beta chain. Its antigen is currently unknown. The sample originates from a study of graft-versus-host responses after intestinal transplantation. Study information: The recipients all started with anti-thymocyte globulin induction and then took tacrolimus and steroids for about 3 years. Whole-study results and caveats: Recipient marrow showed GvH clones, some seen first in ileum or blood. Circulating GvH clone levels at their peak were associated with HvG declines (early post-transplant).

This CDR3 spans 14 amino acids. V was clipped by 6 bases and J by 1 base, with 7 bases between them. CDR1 SNHLY and CDR2 FYNNEI come from the germline V gene. Data came from immunoSEQ multiplex PCR; TCRdb stores just in-frame clones and leaves some out. The table includes under 65,000 clones, around 93% detected once. The chain recombines TRBV2 with TRBJ2-6, with TRBD1 as a possible D gene (6 bases). The source is a human donor who was the organ donor for an intestinal transplant. Sequencing was performed on unstimulated CD4+ T cells sorted from spleen or lymph node cells, taken before transplant. The CDR3 loop reads CASRTGSGANVLTF. CDR3 nucleotide sequence: TGTGCCAGCAGGACAGGTTCTGGGGCCAACGTCCTGACTTTC. The entire variable domain, with the rest obtained from reference TRBV2 and TRBJ2-6, is as follows: EPEVTQTPSHQVTQMGQEVILRCVPISNHLYFYWYRQILGQKVEFLVSFYNNEISEKSEIFDDQFSVERPDGSNFTLKIRSTKLEDSAMYFCASRTGSGANVLTFGAGSRLTVL.